These 14 T cell receptor beta chains were all obtained from the same sample, sequenced in a study of blood T cells in healthy people across ages. A sample-barcoded 5' primer and a J-beta primer mix were used in a second PCR of about 7 to 12 cycles. MiXCR, run by TCRdb on the 5' RACE reads, gives a single entry per CDR3 protein. The sample has about 970,000 distinct CDR3 sequences; around 54% are singletons. The specimen sequenced was blood. The receptors derive from an older woman in good health.

With respect to this clonotype: An end of the junction does not agree with germline; a read error may underlie this. The chain has TRBV7-9 and TRBJ1-1; D remains ambiguous. This CDR3 is built from 12 residues. Germline CDR1 SEHNR, CDR2 FQNEAQ (reference sequence). As DNA, the CDR3 is TGTGTCAGCAGCTTTGAGTTGACTGAAGCTTTCTTT. Amino acids: CVSSFELTEAFF.

The V and J genes are TRBV28 and TRBJ2-7; 12 bases are a match to TRBD2. This CDR3 has 18 residues. Trimming cost V 5 bases and J 5 bases; bases outside gene matches: 16. Germline-derived CDR1 and CDR2 are MDHEN and SYDVKM. The CDR3 nucleotides are TGTGCCAGCAGTCCCCCGCTTCTAGCGGGAGGGCATGAAAACGAGCAGTACTTC. The encoded protein is CASSPPLLAGGHENEQYF.

V gene TRBV11-2 combines with J gene TRBJ2-5, with TRBD2 matching over 10 bases. The CDR3 covers 17 residues. Trimming cost V 3 bases and J 2 bases; bases outside gene matches: 9. Per the germline V gene, CDR1 is SGHAT and CDR2 is FQNNGV. The CDR3: CASSFFGAGGPQETQYF. Written as DNA, the CDR3 is TGTGCCAGCAGCTTTTTCGGAGCGGGAGGGCCGCAAGAGACCCAGTACTTC.

The chain has TRBV12-3 or TRBV12-4 and TRBJ2-5; 7 nucleotides match TRBD2. Trimming at V came to 6 bases and at J to 4 bases, leaving 14 bases not matched to a gene. The CDR3 is made up of 16 amino acids. CDR3 DNA sequence: TGTGCCAGCAGGAAACACTGGGGGGGAGAGGCAGAGACCCAGTACTTC. Translating gives CASRKHWGGEAETQYF.

This clonotype was detected a few times. The chain employs TRBV20-1 and TRBJ2-7; D possibly corresponds to TRBD2 (6 bases). This CDR3 has 14 amino acids. CDR1 and CDR2 (germline): DFQATT, SNEGSKA (reference sequence). Trimming took 6 bases from V and 1 from J, leaving 16 bases between them. Written as DNA, the CDR3 is TGCAGTGCCCCCCCGTTCGGGAGTTCCTACGAGCAGTACTTC. Its protein is CSAPPFGSSYEQYF.

The genes are TRBV27 and TRBJ1-2, with D maybe TRBD1 (5 bases). Germline CDR1 reads MNHEY; CDR2 reads SMNVEV (reference sequence). The CDR3 has 13 amino acids. The V end lost 8 bases, the J end lost 6 bases, and 16 bases lay between the germline ends. This CDR3 is CASSRERGHGYTF. CDR3 bases: TGTGCCAGCTCCCGGGAGAGGGGTCATGGCTACACCTTC.

The chain is built from TRBV7-9 and TRBJ1-1, with D possibly matching TRBD1 (6 bases). In germline, CDR1 is SEHNR, CDR2 FQNEAQ (reference sequence). CDR3 size: 12 residues. V lost 4 bases, J lost 8 bases, and 11 bases lay in between. The CDR3 spells CASSSSGTEAFF. Here the CDR3 DNA reads TGTGCCAGCAGCTCTTCGGGGACAGAAGCTTTCTTT.

The V gene is TRBV7-2, the J gene TRBJ2-3; the D is unclear. The CDR3 is 16 residues long. V lost 5 bases and J 0 bases, leaving 15 bases between the germline ends. Germline V lookup: CDR1 SGHTA, CDR2 FQGNSA. The CDR3, as DNA: TGTGCCAGCAGCCCGCCCTTGACCCAAAGCACAGATACGCAGTATTTT. It encodes CASSPPLTQSTDTQYF.

V and J are TRBV11-2 and TRBJ2-1; D ambiguous. Germline values: CDR1 SGHAT, CDR2 FQNNGV. The CDR3 has 13 amino acids. V lost 4 bases, J lost 7 bases, and 11 bases lay in between. The CDR3 nucleotides read TGTGCCAGCAGCTCGTTCGCCCCGAATGAGCAGTTCTTC. It yields the protein CASSSFAPNEQFF.

The chain links TRBV9 to TRBJ2-5, with TRBD2 matching over 16 bases. Germline V gene sequence: CDR1 SGDLS, CDR2 YYNGEE. V trimming: 3 bases; J trimming: 2 bases; junction bases outside the gene matches: 4. This CDR3 has 17 amino acids. CDR3 region: CASSGGLAGGVQETQYF. CDR3 bases: TGTGCCAGCAGCGGGGGACTAGCGGGAGGGGTGCAAGAGACCCAGTACTTC. The full variable domain, in which reference TRBV9 and TRBJ2-5 provide the parts outside the CDR3, is DSGVTQTPKHLITATGQRVTLRCSPRSGDLSVYWYQQSLDQGLQFLIQYYNGEERAKGNILERFSAQQFPDLHSELNLSSLELGDSALYFCASSGGLAGGVQETQYFGPGTRLLVL.

The chain couples TRBV10-1 to TRBJ2-3; 9 positions match TRBD2. In germline, CDR1 is WNHNN, CDR2 SYGVQD (reference sequence). The CDR3 is made up of 17 amino acids. J was trimmed by 3 bases and V by 3 bases; bases with no gene match: 10. In nucleotides, the CDR3 is TGCGCCAGCAGTGATTCGGCGGGAGGGCCGAGTACAGATACGCAGTATTTT. It is translated as CASSDSAGGPSTDTQYF.

The J gene is TRBJ2-2, the V gene TRBV29-1; tentatively, D is TRBD2 (6 bases). Deletions cut 2 bases from V and 6 bases from J, with 7 bases between. Per the germline V gene, CDR1 is SQVTM and CDR2 is ANQGSEA. The CDR3 runs to 12 residues. CDR3 sequence (DNA): TGCAGCGTTGAATGGGGGGCCGGGGAGCTGTTTTTT. This translates into CSVEWGAGELFF.

V is TRBV28 and J is TRBJ2-1; TRBD1 aligns across 10 bases. The DNA end is more similar to TRBJ2-7, so the J call may be wrong. CDR1 is MDHEN and CDR2 is SYDVKM in the germline V gene. This CDR3 comprises 15 residues. The CDR3 loop is CASSSGTGAYNEQYF. The CDR3, as DNA: TGTGCCAGCAGTTCCGGGACAGGGGCCTACAATGAGCAGTACTTC.

With regard to this clonotype: Its ends do not fully match the called genes, so a read error is possible. V is TRBV11-2 and J is TRBJ2-1; D unresolved. The germline V gene has CDR1 SGHAT and CDR2 FQNNGV. The CDR3 consists of 14 residues. In DNA form, the CDR3 reads TGTGCTAGCAGCCGGACCACCTCCTACAATGAGCAGTTCTTC. Encoded protein: CASSRTTSYNEQFF.